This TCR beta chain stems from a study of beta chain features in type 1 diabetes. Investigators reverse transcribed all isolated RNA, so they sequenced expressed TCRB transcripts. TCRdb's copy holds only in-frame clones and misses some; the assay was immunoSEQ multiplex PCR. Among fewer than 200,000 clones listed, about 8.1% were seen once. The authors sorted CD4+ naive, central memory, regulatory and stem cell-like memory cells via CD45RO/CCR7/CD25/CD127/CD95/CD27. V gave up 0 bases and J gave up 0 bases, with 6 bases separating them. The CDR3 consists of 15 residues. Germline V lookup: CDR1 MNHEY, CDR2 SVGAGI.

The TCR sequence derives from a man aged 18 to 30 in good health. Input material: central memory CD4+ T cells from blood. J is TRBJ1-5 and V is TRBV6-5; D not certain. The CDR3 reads CASSYSAHSNQPQHF. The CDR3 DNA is TGTGCCAGCAGTTACTCGGCCCATAGCAATCAGCCCCAGCATTTT.